Listed below are T cell receptor beta chains from one sample, sequenced in a study of response to subunit inactivated influenza vaccine. In TCRdb, the RT-PCR reads were re-called with MiXCR into one record per CDR3 protein. The data contain more than 550,000 distinct CDR3 sequences, over 9.5% of them singletons. The sample was PBMCs from blood, taken on the day of vaccination. These receptors were taken from a man aged 45 to 65 who received an inactivated influenza vaccine. Each CDR3 is given with its conserved first and last residue. D genes are given only for firm matches. Rows may omit the clone size; those that give it use once, few, many or a size class.

J | V | size | D | CDR3 | DNA
TRBJ2-3 | TRBV7-3 | few | . | CASSPQAANADTQYF | TGTGCCAGCAGCCCCCAAGCCGCCAACGCAGATACGCAGTATTTT
TRBJ1-2 | TRBV24-1 | many | . | CATSEASQSYGYTF | TGTGCCACCAGTGAGGCTTCCCAGTCCTATGGCTACACCTTC
TRBJ1-5 | TRBV5-5 | . | . | CASSLEQSNQPQHF | TGTGCCAGCAGCTTGGAACAAAGCAATCAGCCCCAGCATTTT
TRBJ2-7 | TRBV28 | few | TRBD2 | CASSYPVGASGDYEQYF | TGTGCCAGCAGCTACCCTGTTGGGGCTAGCGGGGACTACGAGCAGTACTTC
TRBJ1-4 | TRBV7-8 | few | . | CASSVGLREKLFF | TGTGCCAGCAGCGTGGGACTGCGTGAAAAACTGTTTTTT
TRBJ2-7 | TRBV3-1 | many | TRBD2 | CASSQTGTMFYEQYF | TGTGCCAGCAGCCAAACCGGGACTATGTTCTACGAGCAGTACTTC
TRBJ2-5 | TRBV5-1 | many | . | CASSLTPWAETQYF | TGCGCCAGCAGCTTAACACCATGGGCAGAGACCCAGTACTTC
TRBJ2-7 | TRBV7-9 | few | TRBD2 | CASSKMASGSHEQYF | TGTGCCAGCAGCAAAATGGCTAGCGGGAGTCACGAGCAGTACTTC
TRBJ2-3 | TRBV5-6 | . | . | CASSKTSTQYF | TGTGCCAGCAGCAAGACCAGTACGCAGTATTTT
TRBJ2-2 | TRBV19 | . | TRBD1 | CATNSPGQGFAGELFF | TGTGCCACCAATAGCCCGGGACAGGGGTTCGCCGGGGAGCTGTTTTTT
TRBJ2-1 | TRBV20-1 | . | . | CSASHPGQLAAPYNEQFF | TGCAGTGCTAGTCACCCGGGGCAGCTAGCCGCCCCCTACAATGAGCAGTTCTTC
TRBJ2-5 | TRBV11-1 | few | TRBD1 | CASSFVTGGNQETQYF | TGTGCCAGCAGCTTCGTCACAGGGGGTAACCAAGAGACCCAGTACTTC
TRBJ2-4 | TRBV7-8 | . | . | CASSSLRLAKNIQYF | TGTGCCAGCAGCTCACTGCGGCTAGCCAAAAACATTCAGTACTTC
TRBJ1-5 | TRBV20-1 | few | TRBD1 | CSATPTGGRSNQPQHF | TGCAGTGCTACTCCTACAGGGGGTAGAAGCAATCAGCCCCAGCATTTT
TRBJ2-1 | TRBV7-6 | . | . | CASSLGRESYNEQFF | TGTGCCAGCAGCTTAGGTCGGGAGTCCTACAATGAGCAGTTCTTC
TRBJ1-1 | TRBV11-1 | . | TRBD1 | CASSLDGTVLEAFF | TGTGCCAGCAGCTTAGATGGGACAGTTCTTGAAGCTTTCTTT
TRBJ1-2 | TRBV5-5 | few | TRBD1 | CASSPGQGATNYGYTF | TGTGCCAGCAGCCCCGGACAGGGGGCGACTAACTATGGCTACACCTTC